A selection of T cell receptor beta chains follows, all from one sample in a study of cytomegalovirus exposure and HLA in healthy donors. Method: immunoSEQ multiplex PCR; TCRdb's copy keeps in-frame clones and lacks some. The table lists 100,000 to 140,000 clones, 74% of them singletons. The source material was PBMCs. Source of these receptors: a middle-aged woman in good health and CMV-seropositive. Both conserved end residues are part of each CDR3. The order of the fields is J gene, D gene, clone size, V gene, CDR3 protein, CDR3 DNA. D genes are given only for firm matches. Expanded clones get a size class; other rows say once, few or many, or leave the size out.

TRBJ2-7	TRBD2	.	TRBV4-2	CASSQAGGNSYEQYF	TGTGCCAGCAGCCAAGCGGGGGGGAACTCCTACGAGCAGTACTTC
TRBJ2-3	.	few	TRBV29-1	CSVGQGGTDTQYF	TGCAGCGTTGGACAGGGAGGAACAGATACGCAGTATTTT
TRBJ1-2	TRBD1	once	TRBV10-3	CAIKGGSGTGDTF	TGTGCCATCAAAGGGGGTTCGGGGACAGGTGACACCTTC
TRBJ2-5	TRBD2	.	TRBV5-1	CASSFGGAGETQYF	TGCGCCAGCAGCTTCGGGGGGGCAGGGGAGACCCAGTACTTC
TRBJ2-3	.	.	TRBV7-8	CASSFEGRGGKDTQYF	TGTGCCAGCAGCTTTGAGGGGAGGGGGGGAAAAGATACGCAGTATTTT
TRBJ1-1	TRBD1	once	TRBV7-8	CASSLRQTGGTEAFF	TGTGCCAGCAGCTTACGTCAGACAGGGGGAACTGAAGCTTTCTTT
TRBJ1-1	TRBD1	.	TRBV7-2	CASSVQGAMNTEAFF	TGTGCCAGCAGCGTACAGGGGGCTATGAACACTGAAGCTTTCTTT
TRBJ1-3	.	once	TRBV6-5	CASSYSGGRENTIYF	TGTGCCAGCAGTTACTCCGGGGGGCGCGAAAACACCATATATTTT
TRBJ2-1	TRBD1	.	TRBV7-9	CASSLVQDRGMNEQFF	TGTGCCAGCAGCTTAGTTCAGGACAGGGGGATGAATGAGCAGTTCTTC
TRBJ1-2	.	.	TRBV15	CATSRPQGFGYTF	TGTGCCACCAGCAGACCTCAGGGTTTTGGCTACACCTTC
TRBJ1-1	.	.	TRBV5-1	CASSLESGSTEAFF	TGCGCCAGCAGCTTGGAAAGCGGGAGCACTGAAGCTTTCTTT
TRBJ2-7	TRBD2	once	TRBV9	CASSPYSGGSYEQYF	TGTGCCAGCAGCCCCTACAGCGGGGGCTCCTACGAGCAGTACTTC
TRBJ2-6	TRBD1	.	TRBV9	CASSVGQGAPGANVLTF	TGTGCCAGCAGCGTAGGACAGGGGGCGCCTGGGGCCAACGTCCTGACTTTC
TRBJ1-1	TRBD1	.	TRBV29-1	CSVLGQMNTEAFF	TGCAGCGTTCTGGGACAGATGAACACTGAAGCTTTCTTT
TRBJ1-4	TRBD1	.	TRBV6-1	CASSEGGQGGEKLFF	TGTGCCAGCAGTGAAGGGGGACAGGGTGGGGAAAAACTGTTTTTT
TRBJ1-1	.	.	TRBV18	CANSGDPPDTEAFF	TGTGCCAACAGCGGGGACCCACCGGACACTGAAGCTTTCTTT
TRBJ1-2	TRBD1	.	TRBV28	CASSSTGQGKLYGYTF	TGTGCCAGCAGTTCGACAGGACAGGGGAAGCTCTATGGCTACACCTTC
TRBJ2-3	.	.	TRBV6-5	CASSYSAVTDTQYF	TGTGCCAGCAGTTACTCTGCGGTCACAGATACGCAGTATTTT
TRBJ1-6	.	.	TRBV30	CARDLGGFNSPLHF	TGTGCCCGGGATCTTGGGGGCTTTAATTCACCCCTCCACTTT
TRBJ2-3	TRBD2	.	TRBV2	CASTLLAGGTDTQYF	TGTGCCAGCACCTTACTAGCGGGGGGCACAGATACGCAGTATTTT
TRBJ1-4	TRBD1	.	TRBV5-1	CASSPGQMATNEKLFF	TGCGCCAGCAGCCCGGGACAGATGGCAACTAATGAAAAACTGTTTTTT
TRBJ1-1	.	.	TRBV19	CASSSRGWTEAFF	TGTGCCAGTAGTAGCAGGGGTTGGACTGAAGCTTTCTTT
TRBJ1-4	TRBD1	.	TRBV6-5	CASSYSGTGNEKLFF	TGTGCCAGCAGTTACTCGGGGACAGGGAATGAAAAACTGTTTTTT
TRBJ2-1	TRBD1	few	TRBV5-6	CASSLESGTGQGYNEQFF	TGTGCCAGCAGCTTGGAATCCGGGACAGGGCAGGGGTACAATGAGCAGTTCTTC
TRBJ2-5	.	once	TRBV29-1	CSVSGEEETQYF	TGCAGCGTTTCCGGGGAAGAAGAGACCCAGTACTTC
TRBJ2-3	TRBD2	.	TRBV5-1	CASVQRGVADTQYF	TGCGCCAGCGTCCAGCGGGGGGTGGCAGATACGCAGTATTTT
TRBJ2-7	TRBD1	once	TRBV6-6	CASKGQGAYEQYF	TGTGCCAGCAAAGGACAGGGGGCCTACGAGCAGTACTTC
TRBJ2-1	TRBD2	.	TRBV4-2	CASSQGTSSGEQFF	TGTGCCAGCAGCCAAGGGACTAGTAGCGGTGAGCAGTTCTTC
TRBJ1-3	TRBD1	.	TRBV29-1	CSVAGTDSGNTIYF	TGCAGCGTTGCCGGGACAGACTCTGGAAACACCATATATTTT
TRBJ1-4	.	few	TRBV13	CASSFRGLNEKLFF	TGTGCCAGCAGCTTCAGGGGCCTGAATGAAAAACTGTTTTTT
TRBJ2-7	.	.	TRBV5-6	CASSPYRSGASFF	TGTGCCAGCAGCCCTTACAGGTCTGGAGCGAGTTTTTTC
TRBJ2-7	.	few	TRBV21-1	CASRGQRNLYF	TGTGCCAGCCGAGGGCAACGAAATCTGTACTTC
TRBJ2-7	.	.	TRBV25-1	CASRDMRTHF	TGTGCCAGCAGGGACATGAGGACGCACTTC
TRBJ1-2	.	few	TRBV7-3	CASGNPNQHGYTF	TGTGCCAGCGGTAACCCTAACCAACATGGCTACACCTTC
TRBJ1-6	.	.	TRBV30	CAWSVQQGTPLHF	TGTGCCTGGAGTGTACAGCAGGGAACCCCCCTCCACTTT
TRBJ1-1	TRBD1	.	TRBV19	CASSIAGGTEAFF	TGTGCCAGTAGTATTGCAGGGGGCACTGAAGCTTTCTTT
TRBJ2-7	TRBD2	.	TRBV6-5	CASKRTSGDNYEQYF	TGTGCCAGCAAGCGAACTAGCGGGGACAACTACGAGCAGTACTTC